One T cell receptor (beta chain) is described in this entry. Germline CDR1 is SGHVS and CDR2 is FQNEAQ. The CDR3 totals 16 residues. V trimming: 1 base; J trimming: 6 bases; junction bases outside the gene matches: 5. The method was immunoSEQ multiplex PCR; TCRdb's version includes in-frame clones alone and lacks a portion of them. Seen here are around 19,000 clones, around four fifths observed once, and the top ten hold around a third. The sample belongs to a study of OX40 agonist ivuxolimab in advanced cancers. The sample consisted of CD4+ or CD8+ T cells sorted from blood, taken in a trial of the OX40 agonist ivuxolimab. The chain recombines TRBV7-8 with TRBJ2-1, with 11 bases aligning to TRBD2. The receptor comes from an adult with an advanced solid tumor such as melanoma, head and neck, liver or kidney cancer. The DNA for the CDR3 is TGTGCCAGCAGCTTAGACGCACTAGCGGGGGCCAATGAGCAGTTCTTC. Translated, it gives CASSLDALAGANEQFF.